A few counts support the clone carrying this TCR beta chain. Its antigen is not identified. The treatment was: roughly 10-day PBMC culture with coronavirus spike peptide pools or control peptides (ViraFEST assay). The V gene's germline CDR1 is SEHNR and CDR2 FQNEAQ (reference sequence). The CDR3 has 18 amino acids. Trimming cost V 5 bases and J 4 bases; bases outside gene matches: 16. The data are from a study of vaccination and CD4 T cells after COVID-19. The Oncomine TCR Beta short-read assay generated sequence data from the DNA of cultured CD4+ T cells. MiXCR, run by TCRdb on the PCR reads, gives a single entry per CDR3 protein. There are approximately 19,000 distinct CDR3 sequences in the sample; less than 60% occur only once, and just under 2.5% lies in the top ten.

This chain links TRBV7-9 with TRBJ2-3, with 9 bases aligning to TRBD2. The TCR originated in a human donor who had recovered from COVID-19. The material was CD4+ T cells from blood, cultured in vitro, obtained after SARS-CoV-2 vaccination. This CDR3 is CASSRIQRERGAADTQYF. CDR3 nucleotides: TGTGCCAGCAGCCGTATTCAACGGGAGCGGGGGGCAGCAGATACGCAGTATTTT.